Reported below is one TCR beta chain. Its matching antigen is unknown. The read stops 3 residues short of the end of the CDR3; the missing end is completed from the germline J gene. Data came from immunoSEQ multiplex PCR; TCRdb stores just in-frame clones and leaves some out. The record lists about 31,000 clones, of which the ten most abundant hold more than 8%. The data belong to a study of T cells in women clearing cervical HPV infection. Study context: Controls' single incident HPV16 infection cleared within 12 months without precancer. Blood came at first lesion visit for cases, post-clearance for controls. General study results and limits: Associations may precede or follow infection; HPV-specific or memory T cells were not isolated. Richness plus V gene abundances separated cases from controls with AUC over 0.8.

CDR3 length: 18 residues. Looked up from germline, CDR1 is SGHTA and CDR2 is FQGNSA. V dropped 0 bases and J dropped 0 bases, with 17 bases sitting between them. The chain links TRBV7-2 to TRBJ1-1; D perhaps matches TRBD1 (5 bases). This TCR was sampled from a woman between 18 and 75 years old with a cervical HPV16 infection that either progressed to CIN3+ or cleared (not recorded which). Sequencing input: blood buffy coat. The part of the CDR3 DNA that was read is TGTGCCAGCAGCTTAGCCGGGGTGTGGGGGGGGATGAACACTGAA. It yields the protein CASSLAGVWGGMNTE. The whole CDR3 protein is CASSLAGVWGGMNTEAFF.